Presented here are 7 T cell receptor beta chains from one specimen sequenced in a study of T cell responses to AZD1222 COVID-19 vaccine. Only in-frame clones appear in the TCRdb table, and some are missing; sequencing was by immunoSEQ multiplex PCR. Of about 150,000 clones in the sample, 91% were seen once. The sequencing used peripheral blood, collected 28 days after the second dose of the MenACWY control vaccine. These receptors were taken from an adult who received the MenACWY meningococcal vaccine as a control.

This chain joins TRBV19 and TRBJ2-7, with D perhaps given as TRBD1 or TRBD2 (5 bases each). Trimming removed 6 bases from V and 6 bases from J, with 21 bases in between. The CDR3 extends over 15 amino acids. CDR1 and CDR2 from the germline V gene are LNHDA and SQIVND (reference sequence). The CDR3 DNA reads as TGTGCCAGTAGAAAAGAGGGACCCACTCGAGGCGAGCAGTACTTC. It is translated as CASRKEGPTRGEQYF.

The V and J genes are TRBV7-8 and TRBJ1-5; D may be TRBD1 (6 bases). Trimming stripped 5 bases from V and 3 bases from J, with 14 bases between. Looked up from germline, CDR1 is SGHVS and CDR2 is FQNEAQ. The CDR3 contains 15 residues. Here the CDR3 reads CASSPKDRYNQPQHF. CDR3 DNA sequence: TGTGCCAGCAGCCCGAAGGACAGATACAATCAGCCCCAGCATTTT.

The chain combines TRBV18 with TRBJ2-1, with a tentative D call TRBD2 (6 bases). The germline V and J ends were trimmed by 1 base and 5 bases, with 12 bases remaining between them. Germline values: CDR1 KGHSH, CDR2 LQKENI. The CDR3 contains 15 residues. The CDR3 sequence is CASSPRRDHNNEQFF. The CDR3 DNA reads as TGTGCCAGCTCACCACGGCGGGACCACAACAATGAGCAGTTCTTC.

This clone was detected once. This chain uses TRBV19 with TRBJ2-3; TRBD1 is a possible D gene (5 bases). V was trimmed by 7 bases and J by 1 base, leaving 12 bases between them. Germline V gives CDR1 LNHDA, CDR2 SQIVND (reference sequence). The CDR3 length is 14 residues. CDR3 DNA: TGTGCCAGTACCCCACAGGACCGCACAGATACGCAGTATTTT. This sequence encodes CASTPQDRTDTQYF.

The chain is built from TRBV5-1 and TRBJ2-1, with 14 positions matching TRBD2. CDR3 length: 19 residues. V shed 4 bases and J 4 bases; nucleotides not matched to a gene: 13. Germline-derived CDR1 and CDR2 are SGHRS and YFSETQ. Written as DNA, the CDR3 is TGCGCCAGCAGCCCGGGACTAGCGGGGGCCCCGGGCCCTTACAATGAGCAGTTCTTC. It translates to CASSPGLAGAPGPYNEQFF.

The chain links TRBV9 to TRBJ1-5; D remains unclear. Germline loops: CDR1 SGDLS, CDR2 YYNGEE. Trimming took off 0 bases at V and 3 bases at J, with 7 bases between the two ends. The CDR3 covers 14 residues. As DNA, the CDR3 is TGTGCCAGCAGCGTAGACGGGGACAATCAGCCCCAGCATTTT. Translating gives CASSVDGDNQPQHF.

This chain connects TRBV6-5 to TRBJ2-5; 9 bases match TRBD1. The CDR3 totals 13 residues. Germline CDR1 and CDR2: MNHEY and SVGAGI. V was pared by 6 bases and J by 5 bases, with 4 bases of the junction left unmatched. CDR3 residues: CASRTGGKETQYF. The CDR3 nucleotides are TGTGCCAGCAGAACAGGGGGCAAGGAGACCCAGTACTTC.